A single sample is the source of the 17 T cell receptor beta chains below, sequenced in a study of CXCR3-negative and CXCR3-positive naive CD8 T cells. Findings and limits, study-wide: Greater hydrophobicity was found in TRB CDR3s of CXCR3-positive naive cells than of CXCR3-negative naive cells.

What these receptors recognize is not known. With UMI labels, 5' RACE was used to prepare the TRB cDNA libraries. With the 5' RACE reads reprocessed, TCRdb shows one record per CDR3 protein and no DNA. The sample has about 56,000 distinct CDR3 sequences. Sequenced input: naive CXCR3+ CD8+ T cells from blood. Indicated subset: CD45RO-CCR7+CD27+CD95- naive CD8+ T cells expressing CXCR3 (TNR3+). The receptors originated from a human donor in good health. Some clones in this sample may be carry-over from other donors' samples.

The V and J genes are TRBV12-3 or TRBV12-4 and TRBJ1-2; TCRdb's assignment of TRBD1 cannot be checked, as there is no DNA. This CDR3 is 14 amino acids long. The chain's CDR3 is CASSYSPGGKGYTF.

The chain employs TRBV7-9 and TRBJ2-3; the TRBD2 assignment by TCRdb is unverifiable without DNA. This CDR3 spans 12 amino acids. Germline values: CDR1 SEHNR, CDR2 FQNEAQ (reference sequence). CDR3 amino acids: CASNKAGDTQYF.

The gene calls are TRBV5-1 and TRBJ2-7; TCRdb names TRBD2, which stays unverified in the absence of DNA. The CDR3 has 13 amino acids. Germline loops: CDR1 SGHRS, CDR2 YFSETQ. CDR3 residues: CASSGDLRPEQYF.

This chain connects TRBV5-1 to TRBJ2-5; TCRdb indicates TRBD2, and absent DNA this call remains unverified. CDR1 and CDR2 (germline): SGHRS, YFSETQ. The CDR3 runs to 18 residues. The CDR3 loop is CASSRGTSGVSLQETQYF.

The chain couples TRBV5-1 to TRBJ2-3; TCRdb lists TRBD1, though no DNA is available to test this call. The CDR3 runs 14 residues. Germline-derived CDR1 and CDR2 are SGHRS and YFSETQ. The CDR3: CASSPGYRADTQYF.

The rearrangement joins TRBV11-1 to TRBJ2-1; checking the TCRdb D call of TRBD1 is not possible without DNA. Germline values: CDR1 SGHAT, CDR2 FQDESV (reference sequence). The CDR3 extends over 15 amino acids. The CDR3 sequence: CASSLALSAPNEQFF.

The rearrangement joins TRBV29-1 to TRBJ2-2; as DNA is missing, the TRBD1 call by TCRdb cannot be tested. The germline V gene encodes CDR1 SQVTM and CDR2 ANQGSEA. The CDR3 has 15 amino acids. The CDR3 protein is CSVQSGTPNTGELFF.

The chain recombines TRBV6-5 with TRBJ2-5; without DNA, the TCRdb call of TRBD1 cannot be checked. The CDR3 has 13 amino acids. Germline lookup yields CDR1 MNHEY and CDR2 SVGAGI. CDR3 sequence: CATLDRVWETQYF.

The CDR3 spells CASSYARGAGTEAFF. The rearrangement joins TRBV5-8 to TRBJ1-1. The germline V gene encodes CDR1 SGHTS and CDR2 YDEGEE. This CDR3 region has 15 residues.

The V call is TRBV20-1, the J call TRBJ2-7. Germline-derived CDR1 and CDR2 are DFQATT and SNEGSKA (reference sequence). CDR3 length equals 13 residues. CDR3: CSAPLGTRYEQYF.

The V and J genes are TRBV7-9 and TRBJ2-1; TCRdb's D call, TRBD2, is unchecked because there is no DNA. There are 15 residues in the CDR3. Germline V gene sequence: CDR1 SEHNR, CDR2 FQNEAQ (reference sequence). CDR3 sequence reads: CASSLAGGAVNEQFF. Full variable domain (missing parts from reference TRBV7-9 and TRBJ2-1): DTGVSQNPRHKITKRGQNVTFRCDPISEHNRLYWYRQTLGQGPEFLTYFQNEAQLEKSRLLSDRFSAERPKGSFSTLEIQRTEQGDSAMYLCASSLAGGAVNEQFFGPGTRLTVL.

V usage is TRBV10-3 and J usage is TRBJ2-5; no DNA is available, so the TRBD1 call from TCRdb remains unchecked. The CDR3 is 16 amino acids. Germline V gene data show CDR1 as ENHRY and CDR2 as SYGVKD. This CDR3 is CAISDPWTGPAENQYF.

The chain recombines TRBV7-7 with TRBJ2-7; TCRdb names TRBD1, which stays unverified in the absence of DNA. The CDR3 spans 13 residues. Germline CDR1 is SSHAT and CDR2 is FNYEAQ (reference sequence). The CDR3 protein is CASSPWGPYEQYF. Complete variable domain (other parts from reference TRBV7-7 and TRBJ2-7): GAGVSQSPRYKVTKRGQDVTLRCDPISSHATLYWYQQALGQGPEFLTYFNYEAQPDKSGLPSDRFSAERPEGSISTLTIQRTEQRDSAMYRCASSPWGPYEQYFGPGTRLTVT.

The rearrangement uses TRBV25-1 and TRBJ2-3; TCRdb names TRBD2, which stays unverified in the absence of DNA. The CDR3 is 16 residues long. CDR1 and CDR2 from the germline V gene are MGHDK and SYGVNS. CDR3 region: CASSELVAGAADTQYF.

J is TRBJ2-3 and V is TRBV14. The CDR3 extends over 14 amino acids. CDR1 is SGHDN, CDR2 FVKESK, per germline. CDR3 protein: CASSQDRYKDTQYF.

The chain combines TRBV20-1 with TRBJ2-7. The CDR3 extends over 14 amino acids. Germline V CDR1 and CDR2: DFQATT, SNEGSKA (reference sequence). The CDR3 protein is CSARTDESSYEQYF.

V is TRBV20-1 and J is TRBJ2-7; checking the TCRdb D call of TRBD2 is not possible without DNA. The length of the CDR3 is 17 residues. The germline CDR1 and CDR2 sequences are DFQATT and SNEGSKA (reference sequence). The chain's CDR3 is CSARDLGLAGGLDEQYF.